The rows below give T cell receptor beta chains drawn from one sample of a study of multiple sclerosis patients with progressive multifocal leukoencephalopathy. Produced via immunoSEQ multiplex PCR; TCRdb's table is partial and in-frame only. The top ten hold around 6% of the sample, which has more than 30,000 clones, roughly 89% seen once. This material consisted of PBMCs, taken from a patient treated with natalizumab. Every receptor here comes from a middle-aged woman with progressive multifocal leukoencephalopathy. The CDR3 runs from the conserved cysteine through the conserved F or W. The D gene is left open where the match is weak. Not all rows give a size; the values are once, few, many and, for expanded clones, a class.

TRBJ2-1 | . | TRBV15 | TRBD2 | CATSRDLTSVYNEQFF | TGTGCCACCAGCAGAGATCTCACTAGCGTTTACAATGAGCAGTTCTTC
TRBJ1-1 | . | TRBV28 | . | CASSLSNTEAFF | TGTGCCAGCAGTTTATCTAACACTGAAGCTTTCTTT
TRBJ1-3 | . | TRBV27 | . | CASSFSPPRRLRQNSGNTIYF | TGTGCCAGCAGTTTTTCCCCTCCTCGTCGGCTGAGACAGAACTCTGGAAACACCATATATTTT
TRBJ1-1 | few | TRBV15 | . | CATSSEREAYTEAFF | TGTGCCACCAGCAGCGAGAGGGAGGCTTACACTGAAGCTTTCTTT
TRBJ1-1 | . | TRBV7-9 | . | CASSPHFGGNEAFF | TGTGCCAGCAGCCCTCATTTTGGGGGGAATGAAGCTTTCTTT
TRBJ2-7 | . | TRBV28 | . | CASNKASGSYEQYF | TGTGCCAGCAACAAAGCTTCAGGGTCTTACGAGCAGTACTTC
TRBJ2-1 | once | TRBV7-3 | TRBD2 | CASSLTSGGLTYNEQFF | TGTGCCAGCAGCTTGACTAGCGGGGGCCTTACCTACAATGAGCAGTTCTTC
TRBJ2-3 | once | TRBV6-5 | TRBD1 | CASSWGQRTDTQYF | TGTGCCAGCAGTTGGGGACAGCGCACAGATACGCAGTATTTT
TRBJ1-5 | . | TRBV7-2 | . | CASSSQSNQPQHF | TGTGCCAGCAGCTCACAGAGTAATCAGCCCCAGCATTTT
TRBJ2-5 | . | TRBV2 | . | CASRAFGGYWYF | TGTGCCAGCAGGGCTTTCGGAGGGTATTGGTACTTC
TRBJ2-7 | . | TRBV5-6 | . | CASSRGSYEQYF | TGTGCCAGCAGCCGGGGAAGCTACGAGCAGTACTTC
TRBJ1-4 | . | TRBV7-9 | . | CASSLDSNEKLFF | TGTGCCAGCAGCCTGGACAGTAATGAAAAACTGTTTTTT
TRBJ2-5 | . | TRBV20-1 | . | CSASLQETQYF | TGCAGTGCTAGTCTACAAGAGACCCAGTACTTC
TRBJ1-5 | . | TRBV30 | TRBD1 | CAWSPGTGLNQPQHF | TGTGCCTGGAGTCCCGGGACAGGGCTCAATCAGCCCCAGCATTTT
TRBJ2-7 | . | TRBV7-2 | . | CASSQIQGYEQYF | TGTGCCAGCAGTCAGATACAGGGCTACGAGCAGTACTTC
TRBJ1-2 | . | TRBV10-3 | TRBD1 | CAISDLGQGGGYTF | TGTGCCATCAGTGACCTAGGACAGGGGGGTGGCTACACCTTC
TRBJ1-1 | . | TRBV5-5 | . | CASSLTAMNTEAFF | TGTGCCAGCAGCTTGACCGCTATGAACACTGAAGCTTTCTTT
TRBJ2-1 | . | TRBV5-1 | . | CASSLGQGNHNEQFF | TGCGCCAGCAGCTTGGGCCAGGGGAACCACAATGAGCAGTTCTTC
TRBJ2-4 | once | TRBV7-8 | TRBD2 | CASSSQGLAGSKNIQYF | TGTGCCAGCAGCTCCCAGGGACTAGCGGGATCCAAAAACATTCAGTACTTC
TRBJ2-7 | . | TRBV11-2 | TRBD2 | CASSRQLAASYEQYF | TGTGCCAGCAGCCGCCAACTAGCGGCCTCCTACGAGCAGTACTTC
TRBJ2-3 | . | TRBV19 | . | CASTIGRGRMGTQYF | TGTGCCAGCACAATAGGACGGGGTCGAATGGGTACGCAGTATTTT
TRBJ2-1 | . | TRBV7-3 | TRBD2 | CASSLPSLAGGKEQFF | TGTGCCAGCAGCTTACCCTCCCTAGCGGGAGGCAAGGAGCAGTTCTTC
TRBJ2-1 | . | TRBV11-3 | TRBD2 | CASTLGGRAAGEQFF | TGTGCCAGCACTCTAGGCGGGAGGGCCGCGGGTGAGCAGTTCTTC
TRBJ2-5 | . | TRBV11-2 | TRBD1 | CASSPNRQGKTQYF | TGTGCCAGCAGCCCTAATCGACAGGGGAAGACCCAGTACTTC
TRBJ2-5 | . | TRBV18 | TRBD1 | CASSPGQDGLRETQYF | TGTGCCAGCTCACCGGGACAGGACGGCCTTAGGGAGACCCAGTACTTC
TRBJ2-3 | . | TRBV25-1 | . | CASSDAVSTDTQYF | TGTGCCAGCAGTGACGCTGTTAGCACAGATACGCAGTATTTT